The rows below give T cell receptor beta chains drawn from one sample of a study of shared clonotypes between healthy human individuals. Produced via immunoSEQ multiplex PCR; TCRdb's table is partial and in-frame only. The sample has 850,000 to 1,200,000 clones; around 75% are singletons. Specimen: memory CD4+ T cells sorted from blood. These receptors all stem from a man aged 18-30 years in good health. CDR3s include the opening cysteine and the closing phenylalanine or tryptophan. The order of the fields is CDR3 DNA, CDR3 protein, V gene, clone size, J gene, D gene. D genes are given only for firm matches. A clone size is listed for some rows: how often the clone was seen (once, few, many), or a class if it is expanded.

TGCGCCAGCAGCTTGGAATCAGGGGGCAATCAGCCCCAGCATTTT,CASSLESGGNQPQHF,TRBV5-1,-,TRBJ1-5,-
TGTGCCAGCAGTCGGCAGGGGGACCCCCTGAGGAGCCTCTCGTATCAGCCCCAGCATTTT,CASSRQGDPLRSLSYQPQHF,TRBV28,few,TRBJ1-5,TRBD1
TGTGCCAGCAGCACGCCACCGGCACCCCTCCACTTT,CASSTPPAPLHF,TRBV7-2,-,TRBJ1-6,-
TGTGCCAGCAGCTCCGAGCGGGGGCTTGACTTC,CASSSERGLDF,TRBV5-4,-,TRBJ2-4,TRBD2
TGTGCCAGCAGCTTAACTTTTGGCGGGGGTTGGACCGGGGAGCTGTTTTTT,CASSLTFGGGWTGELFF,TRBV5-6,few,TRBJ2-2,TRBD2
TGTGCCAGCAGCGTAGACCCAGCGGGCTACAATGAGCAGTTCTTC,CASSVDPAGYNEQFF,TRBV9,-,TRBJ2-1,-
TGTGCCAGCAGCTCATCAGGCCAAGAGACCCAGTACTTC,CASSSSGQETQYF,TRBV7-9,-,TRBJ2-5,-
TGTGCCAGCAGCTTAGACCCTCGGGCCGACTATGGCTACACCTTC,CASSLDPRADYGYTF,TRBV7-9,-,TRBJ1-2,-
TGTGCCAGTATCCGTGGCGGACCAGGAAACACCATATATTTT,CASIRGGPGNTIYF,TRBV19,-,TRBJ1-3,-
TGTGCCAGCAGTTACTCGGCAGGGGGTTTGTCAGATACGCAGTATTTT,CASSYSAGGLSDTQYF,TRBV6-5,-,TRBJ2-3,TRBD1
TGCGCCAGCAGCTGGAAATTACGCCACGAGCAGTACTTC,CASSWKLRHEQYF,TRBV5-1,-,TRBJ2-7,-
TGTGCCAGCAGTGAGAACTGGGGGCAGTTCTTC,CASSENWGQFF,TRBV2,once,TRBJ2-1,-
TGTGCCAGCAGCTGGGGGTCGCGGGGGTCCTACAATGAGCAGTTCTTC,CASSWGSRGSYNEQFF,TRBV7-8,-,TRBJ2-1,TRBD2
TGCGCCAGCAGCCGCCCGGGGGGGTCCTACGAGCAGTACTTC,CASSRPGGSYEQYF,TRBV4-1,-,TRBJ2-7,TRBD2
TGTGCCAGCAAAGGACTACCGATGAACACCGGGGAGCTGTTTTTT,CASKGLPMNTGELFF,TRBV6-5,-,TRBJ2-2,-
TGTGCCAGCTCGCCACCGGGGACGGGGGAAAAACTGTTTTTT,CASSPPGTGEKLFF,TRBV18,-,TRBJ1-4,-
TGTGCCAGCAAGAGGGGCACCGGGGAGCTGTTTTTT,CASKRGTGELFF,TRBV27,-,TRBJ2-2,-
TGTGCCAGCGGGAAGGTGGGCCCAACTAATGAAAAACTGTTTTTT,CASGKVGPTNEKLFF,TRBV7-2,-,TRBJ1-4,-
TGCGCCAGCAGCGGTGGACAGGGGTTGGGTTACGAGCAGTACTTC,CASSGGQGLGYEQYF,TRBV5-1,-,TRBJ2-7,TRBD1
TGTGCCAGCAGCGGGTCCTATGGGGGATCCAACACCGGGGAGCTGTTTTTT,CASSGSYGGSNTGELFF,TRBV11-3,-,TRBJ2-2,-
TGTGCCAGCAGCTTAAGGGACAATGGCTACACCTTC,CASSLRDNGYTF,TRBV7-2,-,TRBJ1-2,-
TGTGCCAGCAGCGTGCACGGGGTAGCTCTTGAAGCTTTCTTT,CASSVHGVALEAFF,TRBV9,-,TRBJ1-1,-
TGTGCCAGCAGCCCATCTTGGGGGAGGGATACGCAGTATTTT,CASSPSWGRDTQYF,TRBV5-5,-,TRBJ2-3,-
TGTGCCAGCAGTCCCCAGGAGAGCTACGAGCAGTACTTC,CASSPQESYEQYF,TRBV28,-,TRBJ2-7,-
TGCGCCAGCAGCCAAGATTACTCAGGGTACAATGAGCAGTTCTTC,CASSQDYSGYNEQFF,TRBV4-1,-,TRBJ2-1,-
TGCGCCAGCAGTGATCAGGACTCAACCTACGAGCAGTACTTC,CASSDQDSTYEQYF,TRBV10-2,-,TRBJ2-7,-
TGTGCCGTAAGGGGCGAAGCACAGCCCCAGCATTTT,CAVRGEAQPQHF,TRBV10-3,-,TRBJ1-5,-
TGTGCCTGGAGTCCACAAGGACTAGCGGGAGGGGCTACGCAGTATTTT,CAWSPQGLAGGATQYF,TRBV30,few,TRBJ2-3,TRBD2
TGTGCCAGCAGCGCGACTTCAGGGTTGGAAGAGACCCAGTACTTC,CASSATSGLEETQYF,TRBV9,-,TRBJ2-5,-
TGTGCCAGCAGCTTCCTTAGGACAGTCTTGGGCGAGCAGTACTTC,CASSFLRTVLGEQYF,TRBV7-2,-,TRBJ2-7,-
TGTGCCAGCAGTTACGGGAATGTGGCGGGCTCCTACGAGCAGTACTTC,CASSYGNVAGSYEQYF,TRBV6-5,once,TRBJ2-7,-
TGTGCCAGCAGTTCGCCTCGTGGGTTAGCAGGGGGCTACACCTTC,CASSSPRGLAGGYTF,TRBV6-5,once,TRBJ1-2,-
TGTGCCAGCAGTCGGACAGAACGGGACGGCTACACCTTC,CASSRTERDGYTF,TRBV6-4,-,TRBJ1-2,-
TGTGCCAGCAGTTTATCTGTCGGAGGCGAGACCCAGTACTTC,CASSLSVGGETQYF,TRBV27,few,TRBJ2-5,-
TGTGCCAGCAGCGCCCTCGTGGCTCAGCCCCAGCATTTT,CASSALVAQPQHF,TRBV6-5,once,TRBJ1-5,-
TGCAGCGTTGAAACATTCGGGAGCTCCTACGAGCAGTACTTC,CSVETFGSSYEQYF,TRBV29-1,-,TRBJ2-7,-
TGTGCCAGAAGCCGACTAGCGGCGAGACACACCGGGGAGCTGTTTTTT,CARSRLAARHTGELFF,TRBV5-3,-,TRBJ2-2,TRBD2
TGTGCCAGCAGCCCTGGACTAGCGGGAGTGGGTGAGCAGTTCTTC,CASSPGLAGVGEQFF,TRBV27,-,TRBJ2-1,TRBD2
TGTGCCAGCAGCTTACGGGGGGAAATTTACGAGCAGTACTTC,CASSLRGEIYEQYF,TRBV7-9,-,TRBJ2-7,TRBD2
TGTGCCAGCAGCCCAATGGGGACTGACCAAGAGACCCAGTACTTC,CASSPMGTDQETQYF,TRBV9,-,TRBJ2-5,-
TGTGCCAGCAGGGACCCGGACAGGGGACGCTCACCCCTCCACTTT,CASRDPDRGRSPLHF,TRBV2,-,TRBJ1-6,TRBD1
TGCGCCAGCAGCTTGACCTATCCACAAGAGACCCAGTACTTC,CASSLTYPQETQYF,TRBV5-1,-,TRBJ2-5,-
TGTGCCAGCAGTTGGGAGAGGAGCACTGAAGCTTTCTTT,CASSWERSTEAFF,TRBV6-5,once,TRBJ1-1,-
TGTGCCAGCAGTGAACGGGTCGGGGGGCCCACAGATACGCAGTATTTT,CASSERVGGPTDTQYF,TRBV2,-,TRBJ2-3,-